These 9 T cell receptor beta chains originate from one sample sequenced in a study of blood T cell repertoires in COVID-19. Generated by immunoSEQ multiplex PCR, the TCRdb table keeps only in-frame clones and is missing some. The table includes 390,000 or so clones, 89% detected once. The sequenced sample consisted of peripheral blood. The receptors come from a woman aged 30 to 39 with COVID-19, enrolled during active disease.

This chain joins TRBV19 and TRBJ1-2, with a possible D match to TRBD1 (5 bases). The germline CDR1 and CDR2 sequences are LNHDA and SQIVND (reference sequence). The V and J ends lost 1 base and 8 bases respectively, with 14 bases between them. The CDR3 sequence is 14 residues long. CDR3 sequence: CASSIGGRAEGYTF. The CDR3, as DNA: TGTGCCAGTAGTATAGGGGGCAGGGCGGAGGGCTACACCTTC.

This sequence joins TRBV15 and TRBJ1-1, with TRBD1 identical over 9 bases. V shed 0 bases, J shed 5 bases, and the junction held 4 bases outside the gene matches. The CDR3 contains 15 residues. Germline CDR1 LNHNV, CDR2 YYDKDF (reference sequence). The CDR3 nucleotides read TGTGCCACCAGCAGAGACCAAGGACAGGGGACTGAAGCTTTCTTT. Encoded protein: CATSRDQGQGTEAFF.

This sequence joins TRBV4-3 and TRBJ2-7; 10 nucleotides align to TRBD1. Losses at the gene ends were 2 bases for V and 9 bases for J; bases not matched to a gene: 10. Per the germline V gene, CDR1 is LGHNA and CDR2 is YSLEER. This CDR3 region has 15 residues. The CDR3 DNA reads TGCGCCAGCAGCCAACGACAGGGGGCGGCTACGATGCAGTACTTC. Encoded protein: CASSQRQGAATMQYF.

V is TRBV28 and J is TRBJ2-3; the D gene is possibly TRBD1 (6 bases). Germline-derived CDR1 and CDR2 are MDHEN and SYDVKM. The CDR3 runs to 17 residues. Trimming took 6 bases from V and 2 from J, leaving 21 bases between them. CDR3 loop: CASSTLWDTRVTDTQYF. The CDR3 DNA is TGTGCCAGCAGCACGCTCTGGGACACCCGGGTCACAGATACGCAGTATTTT.

This chain joins TRBV18 and TRBJ1-5; D gene uncertain. The CDR3 totals 13 residues. Germline V CDR1 and CDR2: KGHSH, LQKENI. The V end was cut by 1 base, the J end by 5 bases, with 6 bases between. CDR3: CASSPQQHQPQHF. The CDR3 DNA is TGTGCCAGCTCACCACAACAGCATCAGCCCCAGCATTTT.

As for this clone: Additional DNA sequences in this sample encode the identical CDR3. V and J are TRBV6-5 and TRBJ1-1; TRBD1 is a possible D gene (5 bases). Germline V gene lookup returns CDR1 MNHEY and CDR2 SVGAGI. V was trimmed by 0 bases and J by 1 base, leaving 6 bases between them. CDR3 length equals 14 residues. As DNA, the CDR3 is TGTGCCAGCAGTTACTCCACAGGGAACACTGAAGCTTTCTTT. The encoded protein is CASSYSTGNTEAFF.

The rearrangement links TRBV15 to TRBJ1-5; D is unresolved. This CDR3 has 16 amino acids. V was cut by 0 bases and J by 6 bases, with 15 bases left in between. Germline V lookup: CDR1 LNHNV, CDR2 YYDKDF (reference sequence). CDR3 nucleotide sequence: TGTGCCACCAGCAGAGATTTTACGGGGAGTGGTCAGCCCCAGCATTTT. It is translated as CATSRDFTGSGQPQHF.

The chain couples TRBV15 to TRBJ2-7; a possible D gene is TRBD2 (6 bases). Trimming left V 3 bases short and J 3 bases short, with 24 bases between. Germline V gene lookup returns CDR1 LNHNV and CDR2 YYDKDF (reference sequence). This CDR3 comprises 18 residues. The CDR3 sequence is CATSRTSSGIPGLYEQYF. The CDR3 nucleotides read TGTGCCACCAGCAGGACCTCTTCAGGGATCCCGGGACTCTACGAGCAGTACTTC.

V usage is TRBV3-1 (or the pseudogene TRBV3-2) and J usage is TRBJ2-2, with 8 nucleotides matching TRBD1. Germline V CDR1 and CDR2: LGHDT, YNNKEL (reference sequence). J was trimmed by 6 bases and V by 2 bases; bases with no gene match: 2. The CDR3 loop spans 14 amino acids. The DNA of the CDR3 is TGTGCCAGCAGCCAATTACAGGGGGCCGGGGAGCTGTTTTTT. Translated, it gives CASSQLQGAGELFF.